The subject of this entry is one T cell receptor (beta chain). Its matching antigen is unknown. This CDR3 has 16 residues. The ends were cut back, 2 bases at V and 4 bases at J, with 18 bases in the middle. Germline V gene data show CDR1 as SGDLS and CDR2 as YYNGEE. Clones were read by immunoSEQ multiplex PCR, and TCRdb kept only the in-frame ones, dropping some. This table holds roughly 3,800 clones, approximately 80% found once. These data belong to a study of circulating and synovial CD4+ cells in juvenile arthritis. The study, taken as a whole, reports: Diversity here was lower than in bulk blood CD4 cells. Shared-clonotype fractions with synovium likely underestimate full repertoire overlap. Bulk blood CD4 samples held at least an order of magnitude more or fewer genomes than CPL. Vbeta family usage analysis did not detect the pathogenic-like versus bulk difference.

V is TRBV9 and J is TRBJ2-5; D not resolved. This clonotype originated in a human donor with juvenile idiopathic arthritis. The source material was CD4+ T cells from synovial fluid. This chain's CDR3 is CASSVSPVLSSETQYF. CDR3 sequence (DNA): TGTGCCAGCAGCGTTTCTCCGGTCCTTAGCTCAGAGACCCAGTACTTC.